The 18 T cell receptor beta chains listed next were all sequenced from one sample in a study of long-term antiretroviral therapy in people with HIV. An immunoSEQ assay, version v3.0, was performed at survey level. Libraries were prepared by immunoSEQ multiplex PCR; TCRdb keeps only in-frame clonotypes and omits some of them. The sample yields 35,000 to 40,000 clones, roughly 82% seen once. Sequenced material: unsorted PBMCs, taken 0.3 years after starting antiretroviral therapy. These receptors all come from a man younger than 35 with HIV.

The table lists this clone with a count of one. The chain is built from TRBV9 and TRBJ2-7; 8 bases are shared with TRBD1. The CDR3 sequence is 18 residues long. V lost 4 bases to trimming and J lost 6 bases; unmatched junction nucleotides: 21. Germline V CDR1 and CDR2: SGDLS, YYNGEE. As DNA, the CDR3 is TGTGCCAGCAGCCCGCGGGACAGGAGGTGTTGGAAGGCCATCGAGCAGTACTTC. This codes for CASSPRDRRCWKAIEQYF.

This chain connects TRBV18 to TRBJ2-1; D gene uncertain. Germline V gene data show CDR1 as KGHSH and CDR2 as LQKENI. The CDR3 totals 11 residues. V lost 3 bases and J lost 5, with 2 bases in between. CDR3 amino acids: CASSPNNEQFF. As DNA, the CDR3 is TGTGCCAGCTCACCGAACAATGAGCAGTTCTTC.

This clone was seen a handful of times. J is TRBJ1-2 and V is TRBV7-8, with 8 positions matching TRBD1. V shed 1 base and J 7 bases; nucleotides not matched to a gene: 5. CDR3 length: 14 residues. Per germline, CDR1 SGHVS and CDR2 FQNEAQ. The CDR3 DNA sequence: TGTGCCAGCAGCTTAGAACCAGGGGGCTCTGGCTACACCTTC. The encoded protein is CASSLEPGGSGYTF.

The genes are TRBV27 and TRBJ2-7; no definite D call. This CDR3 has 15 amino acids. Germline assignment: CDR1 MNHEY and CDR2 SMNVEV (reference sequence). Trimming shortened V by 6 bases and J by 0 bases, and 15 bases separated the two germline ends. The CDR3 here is CASRPSAVSSYEQYF. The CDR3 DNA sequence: TGTGCCAGCAGGCCCTCGGCGGTGAGCTCCTACGAGCAGTACTTC.

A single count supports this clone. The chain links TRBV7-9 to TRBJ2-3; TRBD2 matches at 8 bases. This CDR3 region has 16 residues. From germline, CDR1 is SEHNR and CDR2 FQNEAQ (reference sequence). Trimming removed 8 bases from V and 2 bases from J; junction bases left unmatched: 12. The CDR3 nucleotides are TGTGCCAGCGTTGGGCGGGGGGCCTACCTCACAGATACGCAGTATTTT. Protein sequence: CASVGRGAYLTDTQYF.

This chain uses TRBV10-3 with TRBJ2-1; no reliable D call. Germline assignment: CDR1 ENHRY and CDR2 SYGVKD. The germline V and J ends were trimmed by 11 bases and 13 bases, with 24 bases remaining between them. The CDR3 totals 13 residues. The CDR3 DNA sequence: TGTGCCTCCAAAGTTATGGGCGATGACTGCCAGTTCTTC. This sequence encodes CASKVMGDDCQFF.

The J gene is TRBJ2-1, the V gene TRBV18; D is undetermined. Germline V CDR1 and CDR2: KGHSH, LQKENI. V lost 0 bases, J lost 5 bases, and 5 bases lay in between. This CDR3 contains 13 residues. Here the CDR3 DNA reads TGTGCCAGCTCACCACCGAGTGACAATGAGCAGTTCTTC. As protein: CASSPPSDNEQFF.

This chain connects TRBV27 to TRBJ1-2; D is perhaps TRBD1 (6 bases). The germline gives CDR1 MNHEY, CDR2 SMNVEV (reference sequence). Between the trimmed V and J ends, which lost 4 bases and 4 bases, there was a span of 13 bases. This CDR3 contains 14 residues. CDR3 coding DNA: TGTGCCAGCAGTTGGGCAGGCAGGGGCTATGGCTACACCTTC. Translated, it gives CASSWAGRGYGYTF.

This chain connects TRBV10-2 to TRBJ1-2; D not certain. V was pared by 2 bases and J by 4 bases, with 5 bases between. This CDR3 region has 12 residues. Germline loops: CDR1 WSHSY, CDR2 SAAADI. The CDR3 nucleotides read TGCGCCAGCAGTGAGGCAGGCTATGGCTACACCTTC. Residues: CASSEAGYGYTF.

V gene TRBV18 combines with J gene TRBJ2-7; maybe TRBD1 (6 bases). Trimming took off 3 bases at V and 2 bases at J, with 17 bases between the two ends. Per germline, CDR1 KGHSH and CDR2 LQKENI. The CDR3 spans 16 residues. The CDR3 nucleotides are TGTGCCAGCTCACCGACCGTCGGCAGGGGTGCCTACGAGCAGTACTTC. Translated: CASSPTVGRGAYEQYF.

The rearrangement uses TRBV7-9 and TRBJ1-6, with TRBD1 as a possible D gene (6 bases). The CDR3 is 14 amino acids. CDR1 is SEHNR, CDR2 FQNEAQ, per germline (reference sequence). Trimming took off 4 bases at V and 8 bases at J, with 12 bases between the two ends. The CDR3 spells CASSSTGWYSPLHF. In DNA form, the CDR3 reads TGTGCCAGCAGCTCAACAGGGTGGTATTCACCCCTCCACTTT.

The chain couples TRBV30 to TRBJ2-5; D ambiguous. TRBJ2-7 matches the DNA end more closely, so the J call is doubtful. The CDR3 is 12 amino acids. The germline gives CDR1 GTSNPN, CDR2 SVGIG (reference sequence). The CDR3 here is CAWMYRTYEQYF. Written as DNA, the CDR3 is TGTGCCTGGATGTACCGAACCTACGAGCAGTACTTC.

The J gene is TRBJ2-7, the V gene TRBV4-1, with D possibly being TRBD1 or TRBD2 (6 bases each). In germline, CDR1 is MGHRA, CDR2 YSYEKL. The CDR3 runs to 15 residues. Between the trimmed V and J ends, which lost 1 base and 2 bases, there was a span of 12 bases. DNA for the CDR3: TGCGCCAGCAGCCAAGCCCCGGGGGCAACCTACGAGCAGTACTTC. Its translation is CASSQAPGATYEQYF.

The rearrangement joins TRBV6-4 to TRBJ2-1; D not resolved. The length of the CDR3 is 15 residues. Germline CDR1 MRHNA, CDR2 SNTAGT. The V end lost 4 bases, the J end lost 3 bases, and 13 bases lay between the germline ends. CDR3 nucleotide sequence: TGTGCCAGCAGTGCAGGCTCCCCCGACTACAATGAGCAGTTCTTC. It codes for CASSAGSPDYNEQFF.

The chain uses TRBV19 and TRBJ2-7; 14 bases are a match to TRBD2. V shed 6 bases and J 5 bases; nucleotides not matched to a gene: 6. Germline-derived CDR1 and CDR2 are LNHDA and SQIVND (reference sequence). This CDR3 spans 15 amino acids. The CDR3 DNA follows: TGTGCCAGTAGCGGGACTAGCGGGAGTTTCAACGAGCAGTACTTC. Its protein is CASSGTSGSFNEQYF.

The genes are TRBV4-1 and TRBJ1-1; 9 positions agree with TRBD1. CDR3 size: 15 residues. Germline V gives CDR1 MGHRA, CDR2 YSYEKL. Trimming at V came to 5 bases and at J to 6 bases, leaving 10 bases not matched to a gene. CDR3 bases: TGCGCCAGCAGCAGATCACCCGGGACAGGGTCTGAAGCTTTCTTT. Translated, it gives CASSRSPGTGSEAFF.

CDR3 coding DNA: TGTGCCAGCAGCTTGGAACAGTACAATCAGCCCCAGCATTTT. This gives the protein CASSLEQYNQPQHF. The chain carries TRBV5-8 and TRBJ1-5; D call uncertain. There are 14 residues in the CDR3. The germline V gene encodes CDR1 SGHTS and CDR2 YDEGEE. The V gene lost 0 bases and the J gene lost 3 bases, with 7 bases spanning the gap.

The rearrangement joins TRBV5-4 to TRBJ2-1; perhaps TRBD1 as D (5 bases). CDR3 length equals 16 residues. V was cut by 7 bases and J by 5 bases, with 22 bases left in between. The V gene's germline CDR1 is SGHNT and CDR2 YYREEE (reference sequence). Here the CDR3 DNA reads TGTGCCAGCCGAGCTTATGGGCAGGGCCCTAACAATGAGCAGTTCTTC. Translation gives CASRAYGQGPNNEQFF.